The 5 T cell receptor beta chains reported below all come from one sample, sequenced in a study of T cells in narcolepsy. TCRdb keeps only in-frame clones here, not all; method: immunoSEQ multiplex PCR. Among fewer than 40,000 clones listed, 75% to 90% were seen once. The sequencing input was CD45RA- memory CD4+ T cells from PBMCs. These receptors all come from a human donor with narcolepsy.

This chain connects TRBV7-2 to TRBJ2-7; D tentatively reads TRBD1 or TRBD2 (5 bases each). CDR3 size: 13 residues. V was cut by 4 bases and J by 6 bases, with 13 bases left in between. CDR1 and CDR2 (germline): SGHTA, FQGNSA. This CDR3 reads CASSSGTAREQYF. In DNA, the CDR3 is TGTGCCAGCAGCTCAGGGACGGCACGCGAGCAGTACTTC.

V gene TRBV23-1 combines with J gene TRBJ2-1; D gene ambiguous. TRBV23-1 is an ORF, and what it does is uncertain. Trimming took 4 bases from V and 12 from J, leaving 16 bases between them. The CDR3 covers 13 residues. The CDR3 nucleotides read TGCGCCAGCAGTCGGAGAAATGGGAACCCGCAGTTCTTC. Its translation: CASSRRNGNPQFF.

V gene TRBV5-1 combines with J gene TRBJ2-7, with no clear D. Germline V CDR1 and CDR2: SGHRS, YFSETQ. This CDR3 is built from 12 residues. Between the trimmed V and J ends, which lost 0 bases and 5 bases, there was a span of 6 bases. CDR3 in amino acids: CASSLGSHEQYF. The CDR3 DNA follows: TGCGCCAGCAGCTTGGGTTCCCACGAGCAGTACTTC.

V gene TRBV10-3 combines with J gene TRBJ2-3, with TRBD1 matching 10 bases. CDR1 and CDR2 from the germline V gene are ENHRY and SYGVKD. V trimming: 0 bases; J trimming: 2 bases; junction bases outside the gene matches: 8. The CDR3 covers 18 residues. The CDR3 DNA sequence: TGTGCCATCAGTGAGTCACTGGGACAGGGGCCCCTCACAGATACGCAGTATTTT. Translated: CAISESLGQGPLTDTQYF.

This clone has only a few counts. The rearrangement joins TRBV25-1 to TRBJ2-5; 8 nucleotides match TRBD1. V gave up 4 bases and J gave up 5 bases; unmatched junction bases: 6. CDR1 and CDR2 from the germline V gene are MGHDK and SYGVNS. There are 14 residues in the CDR3. The CDR3 bases are TGTGCCAGCAGTGGGACAGGGAGGTGGGAGACCCAGTACTTC. It is translated as CASSGTGRWETQYF. Complete variable domain (other parts from reference TRBV25-1 and TRBJ2-5): EADIYQTPRYLVIGTGKKITLECSQTMGHDKMYWYQQDPGMELHLIHYSYGVNSTEKGDLSSESTVSRIRTEHFPLTLESARPSHTSQYLCASSGTGRWETQYFGPGTRLLVL.